This T cell receptor beta chain originates from a study of CD8+ T cells in alopecia areata. At the level of the study: Graft recipients were approximately 7-11-week-old female C3H/HeJ mice, and donor skin originated from roughly 6-13-month-old C3H/HeJ mice with spontaneous alopecia. Study observations and caveats: Clonality was higher in lesional than normal scalp, especially in alopecia totalis/universalis. The study also sequences resident alphabeta T cells of normal skin in scalp samples.

Sequencing used cDNA as its template, made by extracting RNA and reverse transcribing it. This table comes from immunoSEQ multiplex PCR, and its TCRdb copy is limited to in-frame clones, with some not included. The sample includes about 110,000 clones, none of them occurring once. This clone has only a few counts. The antigen remains unidentified. The genes and germline here are from mouse. This CDR3 is also generated by other DNA sequences in the sample. This TCR came from a C3H/HeJ mouse with alopecia areata. For this mouse line, the MHC haplotype is H2-k. The sample taken for sequencing was lesional skin.

Incomplete CDR3 DNA: TGTGCCAGCAGTGATGCATCAGGGGGCGGATAT. Translating it yields CASSDASGGGY. The whole CDR3 protein reads CASSDASGGGYEQYF. V and J are TRBV13-3 and TRBJ2-7, with 8 bases aligning to TRBD1. Sequencing ends 4 residues short of the CDR3 end; the germline J gene provides the rest. This CDR3 contains 15 residues. CDR1 NNHDY and CDR2 SYVADS come from the germline V gene.